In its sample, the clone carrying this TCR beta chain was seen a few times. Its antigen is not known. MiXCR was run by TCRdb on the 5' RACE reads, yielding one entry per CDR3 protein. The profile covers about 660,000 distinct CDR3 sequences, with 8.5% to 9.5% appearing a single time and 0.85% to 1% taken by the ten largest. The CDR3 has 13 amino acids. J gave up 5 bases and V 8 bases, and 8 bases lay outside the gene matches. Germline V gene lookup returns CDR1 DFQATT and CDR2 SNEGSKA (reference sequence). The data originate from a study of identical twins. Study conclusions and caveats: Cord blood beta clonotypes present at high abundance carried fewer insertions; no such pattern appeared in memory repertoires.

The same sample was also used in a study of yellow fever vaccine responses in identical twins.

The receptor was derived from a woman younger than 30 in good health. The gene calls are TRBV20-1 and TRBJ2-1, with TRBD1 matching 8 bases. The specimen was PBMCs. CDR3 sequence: CSLDRGPHNEQFF. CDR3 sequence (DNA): TGCAGTCTCGACAGGGGACCTCACAATGAGCAGTTCTTC.